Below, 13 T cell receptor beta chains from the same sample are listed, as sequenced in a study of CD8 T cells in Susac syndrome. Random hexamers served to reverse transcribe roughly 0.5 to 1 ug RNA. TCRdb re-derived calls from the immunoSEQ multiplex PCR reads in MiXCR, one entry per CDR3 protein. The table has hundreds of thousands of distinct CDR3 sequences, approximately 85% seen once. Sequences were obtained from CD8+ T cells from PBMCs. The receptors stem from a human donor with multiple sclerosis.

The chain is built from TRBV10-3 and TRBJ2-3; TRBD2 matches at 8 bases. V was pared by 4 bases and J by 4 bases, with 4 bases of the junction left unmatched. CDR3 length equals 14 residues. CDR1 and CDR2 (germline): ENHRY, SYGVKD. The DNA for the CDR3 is TGTGCCATCAGTGCCGGGGGGGAGGCAGATACGCAGTATTTT. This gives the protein CAISAGGEADTQYF.

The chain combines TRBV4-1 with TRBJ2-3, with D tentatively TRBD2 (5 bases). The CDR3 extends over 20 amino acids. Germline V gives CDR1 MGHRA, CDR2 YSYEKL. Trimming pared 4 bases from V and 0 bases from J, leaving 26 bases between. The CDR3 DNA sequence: TGCGCCAGCAGCCGGGGAGCGGACTTATTCGACGCCCTTAGCACAGATACGCAGTATTTT. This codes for CASSRGADLFDALSTDTQYF.

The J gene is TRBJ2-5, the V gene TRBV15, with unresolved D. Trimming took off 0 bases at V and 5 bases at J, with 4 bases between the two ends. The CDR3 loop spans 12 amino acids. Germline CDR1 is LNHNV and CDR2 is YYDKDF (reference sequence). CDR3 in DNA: TGTGCCACCAGCAGAGATCTGGAGACCCAGTACTTC. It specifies CATSRDLETQYF.

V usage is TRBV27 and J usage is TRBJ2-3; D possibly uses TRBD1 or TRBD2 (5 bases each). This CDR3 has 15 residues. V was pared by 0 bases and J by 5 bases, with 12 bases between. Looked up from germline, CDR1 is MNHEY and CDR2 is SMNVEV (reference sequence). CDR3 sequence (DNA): TGTGCCAGCAGTTTATCCTCGGGGCAGATAGATACGCAGTATTTT. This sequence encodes CASSLSSGQIDTQYF.

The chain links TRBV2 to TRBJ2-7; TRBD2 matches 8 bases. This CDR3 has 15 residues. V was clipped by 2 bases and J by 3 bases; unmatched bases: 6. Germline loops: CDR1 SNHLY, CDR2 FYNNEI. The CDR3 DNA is TGTGCCAGCAGTGAACACGGACTAGCCAACTACGAGCAGTACTTC. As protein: CASSEHGLANYEQYF.

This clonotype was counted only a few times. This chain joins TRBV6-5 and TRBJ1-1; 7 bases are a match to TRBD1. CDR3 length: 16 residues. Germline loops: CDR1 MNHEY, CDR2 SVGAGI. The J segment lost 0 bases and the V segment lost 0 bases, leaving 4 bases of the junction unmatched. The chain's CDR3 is CASSYSWDSLNTEAFF. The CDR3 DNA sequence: TGTGCCAGCAGTTACTCCTGGGACAGTCTGAACACTGAAGCTTTCTTT.

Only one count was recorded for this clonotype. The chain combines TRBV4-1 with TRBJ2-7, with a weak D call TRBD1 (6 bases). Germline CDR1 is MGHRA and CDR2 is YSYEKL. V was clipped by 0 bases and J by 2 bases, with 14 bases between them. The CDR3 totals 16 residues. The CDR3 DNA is TGCGCCAGCAGCCAAGATCTACTACAGGGCACCTACGAGCAGTACTTC. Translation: CASSQDLLQGTYEQYF.

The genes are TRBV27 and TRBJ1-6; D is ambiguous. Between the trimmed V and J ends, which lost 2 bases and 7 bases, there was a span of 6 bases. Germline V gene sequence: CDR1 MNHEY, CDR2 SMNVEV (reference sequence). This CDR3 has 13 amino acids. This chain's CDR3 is CASSLGINSPLHF. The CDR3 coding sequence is TGTGCCAGCAGTTTAGGGATAAATTCACCCCTCCACTTT.

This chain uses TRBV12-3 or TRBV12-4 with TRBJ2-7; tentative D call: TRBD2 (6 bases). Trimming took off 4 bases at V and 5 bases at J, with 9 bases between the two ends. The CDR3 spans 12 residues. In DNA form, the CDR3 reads TGTGCCAGCAGTTCCTCGGGGGACGAGCAGTACTTC. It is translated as CASSSSGDEQYF.

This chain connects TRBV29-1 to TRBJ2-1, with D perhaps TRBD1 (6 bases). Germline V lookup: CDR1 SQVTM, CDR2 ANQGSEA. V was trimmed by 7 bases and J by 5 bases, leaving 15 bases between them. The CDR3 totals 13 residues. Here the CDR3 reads CSARPDSHNEQFF. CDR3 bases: TGCAGCGCCCGCCCGGACAGTCACAATGAGCAGTTCTTC.

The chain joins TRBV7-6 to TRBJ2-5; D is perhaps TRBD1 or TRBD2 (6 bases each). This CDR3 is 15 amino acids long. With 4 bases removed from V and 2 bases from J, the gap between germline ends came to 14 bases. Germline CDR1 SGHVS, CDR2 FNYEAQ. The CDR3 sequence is CASSWGDGQQETQYF. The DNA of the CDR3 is TGTGCCAGCAGCTGGGGGGACGGACAGCAAGAGACCCAGTACTTC.

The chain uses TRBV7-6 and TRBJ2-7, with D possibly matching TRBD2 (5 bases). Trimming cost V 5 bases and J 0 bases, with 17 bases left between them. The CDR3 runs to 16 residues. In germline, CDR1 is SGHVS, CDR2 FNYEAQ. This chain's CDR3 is CASSPGAVTSSYEQYF. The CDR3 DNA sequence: TGTGCCAGCAGCCCTGGAGCAGTTACTAGCTCCTACGAGCAGTACTTC.

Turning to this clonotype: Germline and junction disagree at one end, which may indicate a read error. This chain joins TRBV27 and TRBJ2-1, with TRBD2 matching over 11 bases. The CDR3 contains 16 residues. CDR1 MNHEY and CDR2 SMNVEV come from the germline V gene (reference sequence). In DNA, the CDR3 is TGTGCCGGCAGTTTAGCGGGAGGGCTCCGATACAATGAGCAGTTCTTC. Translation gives CAGSLAGGLRYNEQFF.